These 7 T cell receptor beta chains share one sample of origin, sequenced in a study of blood T cell repertoires in COVID-19. Repertoires were generated with immunoSEQ multiplex PCR, while TCRdb's copy carries only in-frame clones and drops some. The data contain 75,000 to 95,000 clones, approximately 83% of them singletons. Sequenced input: peripheral blood. Receptors originate from a man in his sixties with acute or convalescent COVID-19.

The genes are TRBV6-5 and TRBJ2-7; D not certain. The V gene lost 2 bases and the J gene lost 4 bases, with 9 bases spanning the gap. Germline loops: CDR1 MNHEY, CDR2 SVGAGI. The CDR3 loop spans 13 amino acids. For the CDR3, the DNA is TGTGCCAGCAGTTACACCACCGCGTACGAGCAGTACTTC. It codes for CASSYTTAYEQYF.

This sequence joins TRBV6-5 and TRBJ1-3; 7 nucleotides line up with TRBD1. The CDR3 extends over 12 amino acids. Germline V CDR1 and CDR2: MNHEY, SVGAGI. V shed 8 bases and J 5 bases; nucleotides not matched to a gene: 3. CDR3 amino acids: CASRDSRNTIYF. For the CDR3, the DNA is TGTGCCAGCCGGGACAGTAGAAACACCATATATTTT.

This chain joins TRBV9 and TRBJ1-2, with D hard to call. The CDR3 runs to 15 residues. In germline, CDR1 is SGDLS, CDR2 YYNGEE. V shed 3 bases and J shed 4 bases, with 16 bases lying between them. The CDR3 is CASSALSGEGYGYTF. The CDR3 region has the DNA TGTGCCAGCAGCGCACTATCCGGGGAAGGCTATGGCTACACCTTC.

Worth noting for this clone: Its ends do not fully match the called genes, so a read error is possible. The same CDR3 can be traced to other DNA sequences in this sample. This chain uses TRBV6-6 with TRBJ2-2, with D possibly TRBD2 on 5 matching bases. There are 15 residues in the CDR3. CDR1 and CDR2 from the germline V gene are MNHNY and SVGAGI (reference sequence). The CDR3 sequence: CASSYSGSYTGELFF. The CDR3 bases are TGTGCCAGCAGTTACTCCGGGTCCTACACCGGGGAACTGTTTTTT.

V gene TRBV27 combines with J gene TRBJ2-7, with 7 bases matching TRBD1. Looked up from germline, CDR1 is MNHEY and CDR2 is SMNVEV (reference sequence). The length of the CDR3 is 15 residues. With V trimmed by 0 bases and J by 4 bases, 6 bases remained unmatched. The CDR3 bases are TGTGCCAGCAGTTTATCCGTCGACAGGGTTTACGAGCAGTACTTC. It yields the protein CASSLSVDRVYEQYF.

The genes are TRBV29-1 and TRBJ2-7; no firm D call. CDR1 and CDR2 (germline): SQVTM, ANQGSEA. The V gene lost 3 bases and the J gene lost 0 bases, with 9 bases spanning the gap. This CDR3 has 13 residues. In nucleotides, the CDR3 is TGCAGCGTTGAGGCAGTTGACTCCTACGAGCAGTACTTC. As protein: CSVEAVDSYEQYF.

The chain has TRBV9 and TRBJ1-2; D possibly corresponds to TRBD1 (6 bases). Trimming left V 3 bases short and J 4 bases short, with 13 bases between. The germline V gene encodes CDR1 SGDLS and CDR2 YYNGEE. The CDR3 length is 14 residues. The chain's CDR3 is CASSDRTDGYGYTF. CDR3 sequence (DNA): TGTGCCAGCAGCGACCGGACAGACGGCTATGGCTACACCTTC.